Listed here are 24 T cell receptor beta chains from one sample, sequenced in a study of T cells expressing NK-cell markers. From its re-call of the 5' RACE reads, TCRdb lists each CDR3 protein once, without DNA. This sample's table reports 130,000 to 150,000 distinct CDR3 sequences. Sequencing was performed on blood T cells: a sorted CD56 or NKG2C T cell subset, CD4+ or CD8+ T cells, or bulk PBMC T cells (not recorded which). All receptors come from a man younger than 35 in good health.

This chain's CDR3 is CASSPPLAVYNEQFF. The chain joins TRBV18 to TRBJ2-1; the D call of TRBD2 rests on TCRdb alone, since no DNA is present to check it. The CDR3 length is 15 residues. The germline V gene has CDR1 KGHSH and CDR2 LQKENI.

The chain links TRBV12-5 to TRBJ2-1; TCRdb gives TRBD2 as the D gene, but with no DNA this cannot be confirmed. The CDR3 loop spans 14 amino acids. The V gene's germline CDR1 is LGHNT and CDR2 FRNRAP. The CDR3 loop is CASGSSSSYNEQFF.

This chain uses TRBV20-1 with TRBJ2-7; as DNA is missing, the TRBD2 call by TCRdb cannot be tested. The V gene's germline CDR1 is DFQATT and CDR2 SNEGSKA (reference sequence). This CDR3 comprises 16 residues. The CDR3 reads CSARASPENPVSEQYF.

The chain carries TRBV24-1 and TRBJ2-2; TCRdb's D call of TRBD1 is untestable without DNA. The germline CDR1 and CDR2 sequences are KGHDR and SFDVKD. The CDR3 contains 19 residues. The CDR3 reads CATSDLNLMTGGNHGELFF.

The J gene is TRBJ1-5, the V gene TRBV12-3 or TRBV12-4. This CDR3 spans 15 amino acids. This chain's CDR3 is CASTVRGQINQPQHF.

This clonotype is identified as medium-sized from frequency. Here the CDR3 reads CATSRVPRTEYQETQYF. The V and J genes are TRBV15 and TRBJ2-5; the D gene TCRdb calls, TRBD1, cannot be checked with no DNA. The germline V gene has CDR1 LNHNV and CDR2 YYDKDF (reference sequence). The CDR3 sequence is 17 residues long. The complete variable domain, with remaining parts taken from reference TRBV15 and TRBJ2-5, reads DAMVIQNPRYQVTQFGKPVTLSCSQTLNHNVMYWYQQKSSQAPKLLFHYYDKDFNNEADTPDNFQSRRPNTSFCFLDIRSPGLGDTAMYLCATSRVPRTEYQETQYFGPGTRLLVL.

The rearrangement uses TRBV18 and TRBJ1-5. The CDR3 spans 12 residues. In germline, CDR1 is KGHSH, CDR2 LQKENI. CDR3 residues: CASSPGEEPQHF.

V gene TRBV12-3 or TRBV12-4 combines with J gene TRBJ2-3; there is no DNA to check the TCRdb D call of TRBD2. The CDR3 is made up of 16 amino acids. The CDR3 sequence is CASTDPGLATSDTQYF.

This rearrangement joins TRBV7-2 to TRBJ2-2; there is no DNA to check the TCRdb D call of TRBD1. The CDR3 consists of 14 residues. Germline V CDR1 and CDR2: SGHTA, FQGNSA. CDR3 region: CASSLTPGTGELFF.

The rearrangement uses TRBV19 and TRBJ2-2. Germline CDR1 and CDR2: LNHDA and SQIVND (reference sequence). The CDR3 consists of 14 residues. CDR3: CASSMGTYTGELFF.

V is TRBV5-6 and J is TRBJ2-3; absent DNA, TCRdb's TRBD1 call cannot be checked. Germline CDR1 SGHDT, CDR2 YYEEEE. The CDR3 is made up of 16 amino acids. The CDR3 sequence: CASSSDRDRNIYTQYF.

This sequence joins TRBV28 and TRBJ2-1; TCRdb names TRBD2, which stays unverified in the absence of DNA. Germline V lookup: CDR1 MDHEN, CDR2 SYDVKM. The CDR3 is 20 amino acids. CDR3 region: CASSLGGGAVLAGGDNEQFF.

This chain connects TRBV4-2 to TRBJ2-5; the D gene TCRdb calls, TRBD2, cannot be checked with no DNA. The CDR3 has 17 residues. Germline assignment: CDR1 LGHNA and CDR2 YNFKEQ. The CDR3 sequence: CASSQETSGGPQETQYF.

The rearrangement uses TRBV19 and TRBJ2-1; TCRdb outputs TRBD2, but without DNA this stays unchecked. In germline, CDR1 is LNHDA, CDR2 SQIVND (reference sequence). CDR3 length: 12 amino acids. The CDR3 is CASSGEEDEQFF.

The chain joins TRBV19 to TRBJ1-5. CDR3 length equals 15 residues. Germline V lookup: CDR1 LNHDA, CDR2 SQIVND (reference sequence). The CDR3 sequence is CASSYREYRDQPQHF. Together with reference TRBV19 and TRBJ1-5, the CDR3 gives the full variable domain: DGGITQSPKYLFRKEGQNVTLSCEQNLNHDAMYWYRQDPGQGLRLIYYSQIVNDFQKGDIAEGYSVSREKKESFPLTVTSAQKNPTAFYLCASSYREYRDQPQHFGDGTRLSIL.

This chain connects TRBV12-3 or TRBV12-4 to TRBJ2-5; TCRdb indicates TRBD1, and absent DNA this call remains unverified. This CDR3 is 16 amino acids long. CDR3 protein: CASSSTRSGGGETQYF.

This sequence joins TRBV27 and TRBJ1-3. CDR3 length: 15 residues. CDR1 and CDR2 (germline): MNHEY, SMNVEV (reference sequence). The CDR3 region is CASSSEESSGNTIYF.

The V call is TRBV29-1, the J call TRBJ2-1. This CDR3 spans 17 amino acids. Germline values: CDR1 SQVTM, CDR2 ANQGSEA. CDR3 sequence: CSVEDSQLQYPYNEQFF.

V and J are TRBV18 and TRBJ1-5. The length of the CDR3 is 17 residues. Germline V gene lookup returns CDR1 KGHSH and CDR2 LQKENI. The CDR3: CASSYSGVPEGNQPQHF.

The chain couples TRBV29-1 to TRBJ2-1; there is no DNA to check the TCRdb D call of TRBD2. CDR3 length equals 14 residues. The V gene's germline CDR1 is SQVTM and CDR2 ANQGSEA. This CDR3 is CSVVGSQDYNEQFF.

The V and J genes are TRBV27 and TRBJ2-1. This CDR3 spans 15 amino acids. The germline V gene has CDR1 MNHEY and CDR2 SMNVEV (reference sequence). The CDR3 protein is CASSFSGSSYNEQFF.

The chain combines TRBV6-1 with TRBJ1-2; TCRdb returns TRBD1, unconfirmable since there is no DNA. In germline, CDR1 is MNHNS, CDR2 SASEGT. The CDR3 is made up of 14 amino acids. The CDR3: CASSSSGTGFDYTF.

The V and J genes are TRBV12-3 or TRBV12-4 and TRBJ2-5; the D call of TRBD1 rests on TCRdb alone, since no DNA is present to check it. The CDR3 length is 14 residues. CDR3 residues: CASSHRQGQETQYF.

The chain recombines TRBV9 with TRBJ2-7. Looked up from germline, CDR1 is SGDLS and CDR2 is YYNGEE. The CDR3 is 13 residues long. The CDR3 here is CASSVVPFYEQYF.